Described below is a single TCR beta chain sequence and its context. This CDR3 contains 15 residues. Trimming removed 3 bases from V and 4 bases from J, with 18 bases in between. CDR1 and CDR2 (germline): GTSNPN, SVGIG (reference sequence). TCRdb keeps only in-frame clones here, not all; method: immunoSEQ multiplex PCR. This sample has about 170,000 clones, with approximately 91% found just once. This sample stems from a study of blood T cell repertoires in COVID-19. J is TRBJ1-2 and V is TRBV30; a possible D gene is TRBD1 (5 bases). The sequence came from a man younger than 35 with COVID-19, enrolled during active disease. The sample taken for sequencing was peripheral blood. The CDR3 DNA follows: TGTGCCTGGAGGGTTAAAGGGGCGGGGAGCTATGGCTACACCTTC. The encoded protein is CAWRVKGAGSYGYTF.